A single sample gave rise to the 31 T cell receptor beta chains below, sequenced in a study of T cells after yellow fever vaccination (dated by TCRdb to about 2019). What the treatment or condition label conveys for this sample: live attenuated yellow fever vaccine strain. Library preparation employed 5' RACE. The data were produced on an Illumina HiSeq 2500. TCRdb handled the public reads itself, with Q25 trimming in fastp and clone calling in MiXCR, and kept productive beta chains. Every distinct CDR3 protein forms one entry, paired with its most common genes and DNA. The sample table contains 100,000 to 150,000 distinct CDR3 sequences; only one count was recorded for nearly 7.5% of them. Around 2.5% of the sample rests with the top ten. The sequences come from CD4+ T cells sorted from PBMCs, collected 9 to 10 days after the first yellow fever vaccination. These TCRs come from a man between 18 and 35 years old who received the YFV17D yellow fever vaccine.

A few counts support this clonotype. The CDR3 region has the DNA TGTGCCAGCACGACGGCCCCGGGGTTCCGGAGCTACACCTTC. It yields the protein CASTTAPGFRSYTF. The chain links TRBV12-3 or TRBV12-4 to TRBJ1-2; D remains unclear. The CDR3 has 14 amino acids. Trimming stripped 7 bases from V and 9 bases from J, with 21 bases between.

This clonotype was seen ten or more times. CDR3 region: CASSFGPGGETQYF. The CDR3 DNA sequence: TGTGCCAGCAGTTTTGGACCGGGAGGGGAGACCCAGTACTTC. V gene TRBV12-3 or TRBV12-4 combines with J gene TRBJ2-5, with 8 bases matching TRBD2. The CDR3 consists of 14 residues. V gave up 3 bases and J gave up 5 bases; unmatched junction bases: 5.

Concerning this clonotype itself: A much larger clone lies a single base off, so this may be a read error. The chain uses TRBV7-6 and TRBJ2-3; 9 nucleotides align to TRBD2. The length of the CDR3 is 15 residues. Germline-derived CDR1 and CDR2 are SGHVS and FNYEAQ. CDR3 region: CASSRRLAATDTRYF. For the CDR3, the DNA is TGTGCCAGCAGCCGCCGACTAGCGGCTACAGATACGCGGTATTTT.

This clonotype was observed at least ten times. The chain uses TRBV7-6 and TRBJ1-6; TRBD1 matches at 10 bases. Germline V CDR1 and CDR2: SGHVS, FNYEAQ. This CDR3 region has 15 residues. The ends lost 4 bases at V and 10 bases at J; junction bases unmatched: 7. CDR3 coding DNA: TGTGCCAGCAGCTCGGGACAGGGGAAAATCTCACCCCTCCACTTT. It yields the protein CASSSGQGKISPLHF.

This clonotype showed up many times. J is TRBJ2-5 and V is TRBV4-3, with a weak D call TRBD1 (6 bases). The CDR3 is 17 residues long. Between the trimmed V and J ends, which lost 0 bases and 2 bases, there was a span of 16 bases. Germline V gene sequence: CDR1 LGHNA, CDR2 YSLEER. The CDR3: CASSQEVSGTQQETQYF. DNA of the CDR3: TGCGCCAGCAGCCAAGAAGTTAGTGGGACACAACAAGAGACCCAGTACTTC.

This clonotype was observed a handful of times. The chain is built from TRBV9 and TRBJ2-4; D possibly corresponds to TRBD2 (6 bases). The CDR3 length is 15 residues. Germline CDR1 and CDR2: SGDLS and YYNGEE. V shed 4 bases and J shed 6 bases, with 17 bases lying between them. CDR3: CASSPDGTPGNIQYF. In DNA, the CDR3 is TGTGCCAGCAGCCCCGACGGGACTCCCGGAAACATTCAGTACTTC.

As to this clonotype: A much larger clonotype is one base distant, so this may be a read error. The chain uses TRBV4-1 and TRBJ1-5; D ambiguous. The germline CDR1 and CDR2 sequences are MGHRA and YSYEKL. The V and J ends lost 4 bases and 5 bases respectively, with 15 bases between them. The CDR3 extends over 15 amino acids. The DNA of the CDR3 is TGCGCCAGCAGCCGTAAAAATCAGAAAGATCAGCCCCAGCATTTT. Protein product: CASSRKNQKDQPQHF.

This clonotype was counted many times. The chain joins TRBV7-2 to TRBJ2-7, with 8 bases identical to TRBD1. There are 16 residues in the CDR3. In germline, CDR1 is SGHTA, CDR2 FQGNSA. Trimming cost V 1 base and J 2 bases; bases outside gene matches: 7. The CDR3 nucleotides are TGTGCCAGCAGCTTAGGGCTCGGGACAGGTGCCTACGAGCAGTACTTC. Translation: CASSLGLGTGAYEQYF.

The table lists this clonotype with many counts. V usage is TRBV6-2 or TRBV6-3 and J usage is TRBJ2-7; 8 bases are a match to TRBD1. Trimming at V came to 2 bases and at J to 4 bases, leaving 4 bases not matched to a gene. The CDR3 is made up of 14 amino acids. CDR1 is MNHEY and CDR2 is SVGEGT in the germline V gene. CDR3 loop: CASSYVNRGYEQYF. CDR3 bases: TGTGCCAGCAGTTACGTCAACAGGGGGTACGAGCAGTACTTC.

This clonotype came up many times. The gene calls are TRBV3-1 and TRBJ2-5, with TRBD2 as a possible D gene (6 bases). CDR1 LGHDT and CDR2 YNNKEL come from the germline V gene (reference sequence). V was pared by 3 bases and J by 5 bases, with 10 bases between. This CDR3 has 13 amino acids. The CDR3 spells CASSQGRRETQYF. As DNA, the CDR3 is TGTGCCAGCAGCCAGGGGAGGCGGGAGACCCAGTACTTC.

In its sample, this clonotype was seen many times. The rearrangement links TRBV7-9 to TRBJ1-6; 7 bases line up with TRBD1. J lost 6 bases, V lost 5 bases, and 4 bases had no gene match. CDR3 length equals 14 residues. The V gene's germline CDR1 is SEHNR and CDR2 FQNEAQ (reference sequence). The CDR3 here is CASSRGQANSPLHF. CDR3 in DNA: TGTGCCAGCAGCCGCGGACAGGCTAATTCACCCCTCCACTTT.

The table lists this clonotype with many counts. The chain couples TRBV3-1 to TRBJ2-1; the match to TRBD1 covers 7 bases. V shed 3 bases, J shed 12 bases, and the junction held 8 bases outside the gene matches. The germline gives CDR1 LGHDT, CDR2 YNNKEL (reference sequence). The CDR3 is 13 residues long. Here the CDR3 DNA reads TGTGCCAGCAGCCAGGCGGAGAGGGACAGGCAGTTCTTC. Protein: CASSQAERDRQFF.

This clonotype has ten or more counts. The chain has TRBV18 and TRBJ1-1; 7 positions agree with TRBD1. The germline CDR1 and CDR2 sequences are KGHSH and LQKENI. The length of the CDR3 is 16 residues. The junction had 7 bases not matched to a gene; V was cut back by 3 bases and J by 0 bases. CDR3 nucleotides: TGTGCCAGCTCACCTGGGAGGGGGCTACTGAACACTGAAGCTTTCTTT. Its protein product is CASSPGRGLLNTEAFF.

The sample holds a few counts of this clonotype. The rearrangement uses TRBV27 and TRBJ2-1; 12 positions agree with TRBD2. Losses at the gene ends were 2 bases for V and 10 bases for J; bases not matched to a gene: 6. Germline loops: CDR1 MNHEY, CDR2 SMNVEV (reference sequence). The CDR3 length is 15 residues. CDR3 in amino acids: CASSLGPGLAGEQFF. The CDR3 DNA reads TGTGCCAGCAGTTTAGGGCCCGGACTAGCGGGGGAGCAGTTCTTC.

This clonotype showed up many times. The V gene is TRBV10-3, the J gene TRBJ1-2, with 8 positions matching TRBD1. Germline V gene sequence: CDR1 ENHRY, CDR2 SYGVKD. CDR3 length equals 14 residues. V trimming: 2 bases; J trimming: 6 bases; junction bases outside the gene matches: 5. CDR3: CAISEVPGQDGYTF. The CDR3 DNA sequence: TGTGCCATCAGTGAGGTACCGGGACAGGATGGCTACACCTTC.

This clonotype was counted many times. The V and J genes are TRBV20-1 and TRBJ1-5; perhaps TRBD1 as D (5 bases). Germline-derived CDR1 and CDR2 are DFQATT and SNEGSKA (reference sequence). With 5 bases removed from V and 4 bases from J, the gap between germline ends came to 9 bases. This CDR3 has 12 amino acids. The CDR3 DNA reads TGCAGTGCTCGGTCAGGGAATCAGCCCCAGCATTTT. This codes for CSARSGNQPQHF.

This clonotype was found many times. The rearrangement links TRBV29-1 to TRBJ2-3, with a tentative D call TRBD1 (6 bases). The CDR3 totals 14 residues. Germline CDR1 is SQVTM and CDR2 is ANQGSEA. CDR3 DNA sequence: TGCACCTCAGATTCAGGGGCGGGCGCAGATACGCAGTATTTT. Translation gives CTSDSGAGADTQYF.

This clonotype was found many times. The chain is built from TRBV18 and TRBJ2-3; D might be TRBD2 (5 bases). The CDR3 totals 17 residues. Germline V gene lookup returns CDR1 KGHSH and CDR2 LQKENI. Trimming stripped 0 bases from V and 6 bases from J, with 19 bases between. CDR3 sequence reads: CASSPPVRAPGSDTQYF. The CDR3 nucleotides are TGTGCCAGCTCACCACCGGTGCGGGCGCCTGGTTCGGATACGCAGTATTTT. Full variable domain (rest looked up from reference TRBV18 and TRBJ2-3): NAGVMQNPRHLVRRRGQEARLRCSPMKGHSHVYWYRQLPEEGLKFMVYLQKENIIDESGMPKERFSAEFPKEGPSILRIQQVVRGDSAAYFCASSPPVRAPGSDTQYFGPGTRLTVL.

This clonotype was detected ten times or more. Here the CDR3 reads CAWTPEKLFF. The CDR3 DNA is TGTGCCTGGACACCTGAAAAACTGTTTTTT. This sequence joins TRBV30 and TRBJ1-4; D not resolved. Trimming pared 4 bases from V and 7 bases from J, leaving 4 bases between. CDR1 is GTSNPN and CDR2 is SVGIG in the germline V gene (reference sequence). This CDR3 is built from 10 residues.

Notes on this clonotype: This may stem from a read error, because a much larger clone lies one nucleotide away. The chain carries TRBV7-9 and TRBJ2-5; D is undetermined. Trimming took off 4 bases at V and 0 bases at J, with 9 bases between the two ends. The CDR3 is 14 residues long. CDR1 is SEHNR, CDR2 FQNEAQ, per germline (reference sequence). CDR3 sequence (DNA): TGTGCCAGCAGCTCGAAGACGTACCAAGAGACCCAGTACTTC. Protein product: CASSSKTYQETQYF.

Comment on this clonotype: This may come from a read error, since a much larger clone is one base off. The chain uses TRBV20-1 and TRBJ2-3; the D is unclear. Germline CDR1 is DFQATT and CDR2 is SNEGSKA (reference sequence). The V gene lost 0 bases and the J gene lost 1 base, with 8 bases spanning the gap. CDR3 length: 14 amino acids. The DNA for the CDR3 is TGCAGTGCTAGAGATGAATGGGGCACAGATACGCAGTATTTT. Amino acid sequence: CSARDEWGTDTQYF.

Many counts were recorded for this clonotype. The CDR3 here is CASSFPSARGGDEQFF. The CDR3 DNA reads as TGTGCCAGCAGTTTCCCCTCGGCCAGGGGGGGAGATGAGCAGTTCTTC. V usage is TRBV12-3 or TRBV12-4 and J usage is TRBJ2-1; either TRBD1 or TRBD2 may fit D (7 bases each). There are 16 residues in the CDR3. Trimming removed 3 bases from V and 8 bases from J, with 20 bases in between.

The table lists this clonotype with a few counts. This chain uses TRBV7-9 with TRBJ1-2, with D perhaps matching TRBD1 (5 bases). Germline V gene sequence: CDR1 SEHNR, CDR2 FQNEAQ (reference sequence). The V gene lost 2 bases and the J gene lost 8 bases, with 6 bases spanning the gap. The CDR3 sequence is 11 residues long. The DNA of the CDR3 is TGTGCCAGCAGCTTACGGGGCGGCTACACCTTC. Protein sequence: CASSLRGGYTF.

This clonotype showed up many times. The chain is built from TRBV6-2 or TRBV6-3 and TRBJ2-2, with D possibly being TRBD2 (7 bases). The CDR3 totals 14 residues. Trimming shortened V by 10 bases and J by 4 bases, and 16 bases separated the two germline ends. Germline assignment: CDR1 MNHEY and CDR2 SVGEGT. The CDR3 region is CATKGGGLTGELFF. The CDR3 nucleotides read TGTGCCACCAAAGGGGGGGGCCTCACCGGGGAGCTGTTTTTT.

This clonotype was seen many times. J is TRBJ2-5 and V is TRBV2, with a weak D call TRBD1 (5 bases). Trimming shortened V by 4 bases and J by 4 bases, and 16 bases separated the two germline ends. The CDR3 totals 15 residues. Germline V gene data show CDR1 as SNHLY and CDR2 as FYNNEI. CDR3 amino acids: CASSVGLQGGETQYF. In nucleotides, the CDR3 is TGTGCCAGCAGTGTTGGCTTGCAGGGCGGAGAGACCCAGTACTTC.

This clonotype was seen repeatedly, ten times or more. The gene calls are TRBV19 and TRBJ2-7; no clear D gene. The CDR3 is 14 residues long. Trimming left V 3 bases short and J 7 bases short, with 16 bases between. Germline assignment: CDR1 LNHDA and CDR2 SQIVND (reference sequence). The CDR3 DNA follows: TGTGCCAGTAGTATCCCCCGACTGACGTCTGAGCAGTACTTC. It encodes CASSIPRLTSEQYF.

This clonotype was counted at least ten times. This chain joins TRBV12-3 or TRBV12-4 and TRBJ2-7, with a tentative D call TRBD1 (7 bases). Trimming pared 3 bases from V and 6 bases from J, leaving 12 bases between. There are 13 residues in the CDR3. CDR3 sequence: CASSFNRGGEQYF. CDR3 bases: TGTGCCAGCAGTTTTAACAGGGGAGGCGAGCAGTACTTC.

This clonotype was seen ten or more times. The chain carries TRBV3-1 and TRBJ2-6; D not certain. Germline CDR1 LGHDT, CDR2 YNNKEL (reference sequence). CDR3 length equals 12 residues. V was trimmed by 0 bases and J by 13 bases, leaving 7 bases between them. DNA for the CDR3: TGTGCCAGCAGCCAAGATCTAGGGGTCCTGACTTTC. Its protein is CASSQDLGVLTF. The full variable domain, with the rest looked up from reference TRBV3-1 and TRBJ2-6, is DTAVSQTPKYLVTQMGNDKSIKCEQNLGHDTMYWYKQDSKKFLKIMFSYNNKELIINETVPNRFSPKSPDKAHLNLHINSLELGDSAVYFCASSQDLGVLTFGAGSRLTVL.

This clonotype has ten or more counts. The CDR3 nucleotides are TGTGCCAGCAGTTCAAGGACCGAGACCTACGAGCAGTACTTC. It is translated as CASSSRTETYEQYF. The chain combines TRBV12-3 or TRBV12-4 with TRBJ2-7; D is unresolved. The CDR3 has 14 residues. Between the trimmed V and J ends, which lost 4 bases and 2 bases, there was a span of 12 bases.

This clonotype was seen a handful of times. The DNA for the CDR3 is TGCAGTGCAATGACTAGCGGGGGGGAAAACTACGAGCAGTACGTC. Translated, it gives CSAMTSGGENYEQYV. This sequence joins TRBV20-1 and TRBJ2-7; the match to TRBD2 covers 14 bases. This CDR3 has 15 residues. The trim removed 6 bases at V and 3 bases at J, leaving 7 bases unmatched. Germline CDR1 and CDR2: DFQATT and SNEGSKA (reference sequence).

This clonotype was counted many times. The gene calls are TRBV12-3 or TRBV12-4 and TRBJ1-2; TRBD1 is a possible D gene (6 bases). V lost 7 bases and J 7 bases, leaving 13 bases between the germline ends. The length of the CDR3 is 12 residues. This CDR3 reads CASTSRGGGYTF. For the CDR3, the DNA is TGTGCCAGCACTTCCCGAGGGGGTGGCTACACCTTC.